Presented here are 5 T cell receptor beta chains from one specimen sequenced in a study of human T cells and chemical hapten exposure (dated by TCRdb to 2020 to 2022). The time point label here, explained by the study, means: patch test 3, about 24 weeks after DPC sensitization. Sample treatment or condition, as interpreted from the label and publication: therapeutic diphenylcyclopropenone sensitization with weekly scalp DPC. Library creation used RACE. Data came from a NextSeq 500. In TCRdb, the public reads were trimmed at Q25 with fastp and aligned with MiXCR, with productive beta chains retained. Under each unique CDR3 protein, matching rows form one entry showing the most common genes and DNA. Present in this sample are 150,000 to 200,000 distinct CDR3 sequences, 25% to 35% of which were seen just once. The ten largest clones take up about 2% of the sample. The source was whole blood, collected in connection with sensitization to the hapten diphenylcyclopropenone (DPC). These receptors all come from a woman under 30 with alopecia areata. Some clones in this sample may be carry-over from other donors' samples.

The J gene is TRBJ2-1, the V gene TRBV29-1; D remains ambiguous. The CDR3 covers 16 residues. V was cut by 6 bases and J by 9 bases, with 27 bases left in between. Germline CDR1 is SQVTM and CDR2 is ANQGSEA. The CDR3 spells CSVRRLLDGPEGEQFF. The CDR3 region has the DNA TGCAGCGTCCGAAGACTGCTGGACGGCCCCGAAGGTGAGCAGTTCTTC.

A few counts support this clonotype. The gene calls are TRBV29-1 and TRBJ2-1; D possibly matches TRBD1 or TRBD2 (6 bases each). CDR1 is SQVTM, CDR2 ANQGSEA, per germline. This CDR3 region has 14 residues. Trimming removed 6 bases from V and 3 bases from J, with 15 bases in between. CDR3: CSVGSGGDYNEQFF. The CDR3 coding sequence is TGCAGCGTCGGGTCCGGGGGCGACTACAATGAGCAGTTCTTC.

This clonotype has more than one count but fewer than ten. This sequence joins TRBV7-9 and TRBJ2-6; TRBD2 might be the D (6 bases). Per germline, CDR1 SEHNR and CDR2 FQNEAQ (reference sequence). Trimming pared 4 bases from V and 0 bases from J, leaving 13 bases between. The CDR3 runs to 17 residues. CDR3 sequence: CASSSPRGSSGANVLTF. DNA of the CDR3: TGTGCCAGCAGCTCCCCTCGGGGGAGCTCTGGGGCCAACGTCCTGACTTTC.

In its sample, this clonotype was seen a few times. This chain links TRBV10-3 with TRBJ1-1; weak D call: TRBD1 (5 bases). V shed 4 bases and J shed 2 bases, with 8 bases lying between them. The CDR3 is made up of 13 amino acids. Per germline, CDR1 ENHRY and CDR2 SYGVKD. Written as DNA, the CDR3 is TGTGCCATCAGTGGAAGGACAAACACTGAAGCTTTCTTT. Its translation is CAISGRTNTEAFF.

The CDR3 spells CASSKKGAATDTQYF. The CDR3 DNA sequence: TGTGCCAGCAGCAAAAAAGGCGCGGCCACAGATACGCAGTATTTT. V gene TRBV21-1 combines with J gene TRBJ2-3; the table names TRBD1, a call not compared with the DNA. TRBV21-1 is a known pseudogene. The CDR3 is made up of 15 amino acids.